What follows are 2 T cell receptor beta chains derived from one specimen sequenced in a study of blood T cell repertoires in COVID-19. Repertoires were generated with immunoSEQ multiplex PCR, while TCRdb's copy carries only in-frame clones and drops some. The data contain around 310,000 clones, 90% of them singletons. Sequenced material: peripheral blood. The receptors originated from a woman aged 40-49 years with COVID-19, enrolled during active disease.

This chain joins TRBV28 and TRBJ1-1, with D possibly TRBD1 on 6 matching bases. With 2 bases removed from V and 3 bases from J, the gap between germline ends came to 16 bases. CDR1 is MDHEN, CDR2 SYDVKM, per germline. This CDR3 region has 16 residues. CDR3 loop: CASSLVRGRGDTEAFF. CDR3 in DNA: TGTGCCAGCAGTTTAGTGCGGGGGCGCGGGGACACTGAAGCTTTCTTT.

CDR3 nucleotide sequence: TGTGCCAGCACCGGGTTGAACACCGGGGAGCTGTTTTTT. Protein: CASTGLNTGELFF. This chain connects TRBV9 to TRBJ2-2; no clear D. V lost 6 bases to trimming and J lost 1 base, with 7 bases between them. The germline gives CDR1 SGDLS, CDR2 YYNGEE. There are 13 residues in the CDR3. The full variable domain, with the rest looked up from reference TRBV9 and TRBJ2-2, is DSGVTQTPKHLITATGQRVTLRCSPRSGDLSVYWYQQSLDQGLQFLIQYYNGEERAKGNILERFSAQQFPDLHSELNLSSLELGDSALYFCASTGLNTGELFFGEGSRLTVL.